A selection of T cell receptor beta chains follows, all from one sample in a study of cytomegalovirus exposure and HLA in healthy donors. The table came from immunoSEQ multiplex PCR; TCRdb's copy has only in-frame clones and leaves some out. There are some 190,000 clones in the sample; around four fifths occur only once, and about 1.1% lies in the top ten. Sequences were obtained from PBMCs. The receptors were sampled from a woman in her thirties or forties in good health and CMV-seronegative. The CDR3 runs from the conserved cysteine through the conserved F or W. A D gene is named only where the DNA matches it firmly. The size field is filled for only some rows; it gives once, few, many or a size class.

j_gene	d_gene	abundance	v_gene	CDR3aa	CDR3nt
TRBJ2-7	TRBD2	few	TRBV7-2	CASSLDAGAYEQYF	TGTGCCAGCAGCTTAGATGCGGGAGCATACGAGCAGTACTTC
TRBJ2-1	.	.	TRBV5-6	CASSLFYRALPYNEQFF	TGTGCCAGCAGCTTGTTTTACCGAGCCCTGCCCTACAATGAGCAGTTCTTC
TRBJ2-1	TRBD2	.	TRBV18	CASSISGRNEQFF	TGTGCCAGCTCGATCAGCGGGAGGAATGAGCAGTTCTTC
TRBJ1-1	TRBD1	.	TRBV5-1	CASNTGTGGGWTEAFF	TGCGCCAGCAATACCGGGACAGGGGGCGGATGGACTGAAGCTTTCTTT
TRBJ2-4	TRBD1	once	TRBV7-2	CASSLVGGQNIQYF	TGTGCCAGCAGCTTAGTAGGGGGCCAAAACATTCAGTACTTC
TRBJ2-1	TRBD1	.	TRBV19	CASSKDRGNIGNEQFF	TGTGCCAGTAGTAAGGACAGGGGGAATATCGGGAATGAGCAGTTCTTC
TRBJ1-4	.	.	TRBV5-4	CASSDPGFGEKLFF	TGTGCCAGCAGCGACCCAGGGTTTGGCGAAAAACTGTTTTTT
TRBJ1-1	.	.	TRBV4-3	CASSQDGGGRDTEAFF	TGCGCCAGCAGCCAAGATGGGGGAGGGAGGGACACTGAAGCTTTCTTT
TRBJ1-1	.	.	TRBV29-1	CSVAPGVSPGAAFF	TGCAGCGTCGCCCCAGGGGTCTCCCCGGGTGCAGCTTTCTTT
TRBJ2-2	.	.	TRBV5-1	CASSLGRVYTGELFF	TGCGCCAGCAGCTTAGGCAGGGTATACACCGGGGAGCTGTTTTTT
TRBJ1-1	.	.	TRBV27	CASSLSGGAKAFF	TGTGCCAGCAGTTTATCCGGTGGGGCAAAAGCTTTCTTT
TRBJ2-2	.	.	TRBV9	CASSVRGSGGTGELFF	TGTGCCAGCAGCGTCCGGGGGAGCGGAGGCACCGGGGAGCTGTTTTTT
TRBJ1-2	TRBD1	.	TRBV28	CASRTGGENGYTF	TGTGCCAGCAGGACAGGGGGGGAGAATGGCTACACCTTC
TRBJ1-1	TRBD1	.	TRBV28	CASTEGQGRNTEAFF	TGTGCCAGCACCGAGGGACAGGGGCGAAACACTGAAGCTTTCTTT
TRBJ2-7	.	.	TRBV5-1	CASSLAVGGYEQYF	TGCGCCAGCAGCTTGGCCGTGGGGGGCTACGAGCAGTACTTC
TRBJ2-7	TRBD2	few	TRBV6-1	CASSEEGSGSYEQYF	TGTGCCAGCAGTGAAGAAGGTAGCGGGTCCTACGAGCAGTACTTC
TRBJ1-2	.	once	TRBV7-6	CASSLGPGEYGYTF	TGTGCCAGCAGCTTAGGCCCGGGGGAGTATGGCTACACCTTC
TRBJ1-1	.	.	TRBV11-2	CASTGTFGREAFF	TGTGCCAGCACAGGGACATTTGGACGCGAAGCTTTCTTT
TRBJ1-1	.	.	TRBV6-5	CASSYSRGRTEAFF	TGTGCCAGCAGTTACTCGAGAGGGAGAACTGAAGCTTTCTTT
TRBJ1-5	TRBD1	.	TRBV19	CASSLRQGGNQPQHF	TGTGCCAGTAGTCTGCGACAGGGTGGGAATCAGCCCCAGCATTTT
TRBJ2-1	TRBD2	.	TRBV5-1	CASSLGTSGSMTPHNNEQFF	TGCGCCAGCAGCCTTGGGACTAGCGGGAGTATGACACCGCATAACAATGAGCAGTTCTTC
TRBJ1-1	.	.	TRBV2	CASCAGESYEAFF	TGTGCCAGCTGTGCAGGCGAATCCTATGAAGCTTTCTTT
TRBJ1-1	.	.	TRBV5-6	CASSFGRDTEAFF	TGTGCCAGCAGCTTCGGCAGGGACACTGAAGCTTTCTTT
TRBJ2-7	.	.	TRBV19	CASSRNYYEQYF	TGTGCCAGTAGTAGAAACTATTACGAGCAGTACTTC
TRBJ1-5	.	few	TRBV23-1	CASSQSQGGGRVVNQPQHF	TGCGCCAGCAGTCAATCACAAGGCGGGGGGCGGGTGGTCAATCAGCCCCAGCATTTT
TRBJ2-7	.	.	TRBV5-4	CASSSGPSQGYEQYF	TGTGCCAGCAGTTCGGGGCCATCACAGGGTTACGAGCAGTACTTC
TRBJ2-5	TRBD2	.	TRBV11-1	CASSEVSSGVGETQYF	TGTGCCAGCAGCGAAGTATCTAGCGGCGTAGGGGAGACCCAGTACTTC
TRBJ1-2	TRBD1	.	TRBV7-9	CASSWRRQGEGYTF	TGTGCCAGCAGTTGGAGGAGACAGGGGGAGGGCTACACCTTC
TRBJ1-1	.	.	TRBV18	CASSPRQDANTEAFF	TGTGCCAGCTCACCCCGACAGGATGCTAACACTGAAGCTTTCTTT
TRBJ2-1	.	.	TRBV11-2	CASSLVDYNEQFF	TGTGCCAGCAGCTTAGTAGATTACAATGAGCAGTTCTTC
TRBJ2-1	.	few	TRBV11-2	CASSALWGGRADNEQFF	TGTGCCAGCAGCGCCCTGTGGGGAGGACGAGCCGACAATGAGCAGTTCTTC
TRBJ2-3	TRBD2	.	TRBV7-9	CASSLHLAESTDTQYF	TGTGCCAGCAGCTTACATCTAGCGGAGAGCACAGATACGCAGTATTTT
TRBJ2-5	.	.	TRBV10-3	CAISDSSRETQYF	TGTGCCATCAGTGATTCCAGTCGAGAGACCCAGTACTTC
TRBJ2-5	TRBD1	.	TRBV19	CASGDRGRETQYF	TGTGCCAGTGGGGACAGGGGGAGGGAGACCCAGTACTTC
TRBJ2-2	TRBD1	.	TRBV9	CASSKDRPYTGELFF	TGTGCCAGCAGCAAGGACAGGCCCTACACCGGGGAGCTGTTTTTT
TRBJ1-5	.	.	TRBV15	CATSSIRGGKGNQPQHF	TGTGCCACCAGCAGCATCCGGGGGGGAAAGGGCAATCAGCCCCAGCATTTT
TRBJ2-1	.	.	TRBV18	CASSQGSSIGEQFF	TGTGCCAGCTCCCAGGGGTCCTCGATCGGCGAGCAGTTCTTC
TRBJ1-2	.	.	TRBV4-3	CASSHDGQLGRYGYTF	TGCGCCAGCAGCCACGACGGACAGTTGGGAAGGTATGGCTACACCTTC
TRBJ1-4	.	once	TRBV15	CATRRQERGEKLFF	TGTGCCACCAGGCGACAGGAAAGGGGTGAAAAACTGTTTTTT
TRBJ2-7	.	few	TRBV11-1	CASSLPGGHEQYF	TGTGCCAGCAGCTTACCCGGGGGGCACGAGCAGTACTTC
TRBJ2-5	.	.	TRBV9	CASSVAPVEETQYF	TGTGCCAGCAGCGTAGCTCCAGTTGAAGAGACCCAGTACTTC
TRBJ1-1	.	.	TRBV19	CASSIPPRGGTAEAFF	TGTGCCAGTAGTATCCCCCCAAGGGGGGGAACCGCTGAAGCTTTCTTT
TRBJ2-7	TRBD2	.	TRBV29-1	CSVDGSGSSYEQYF	TGCAGCGTTGATGGTAGCGGGAGTAGCTACGAGCAGTACTTC
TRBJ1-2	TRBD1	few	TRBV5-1	CASSLSTGEGGYTF	TGCGCCAGCAGCTTGTCGACAGGGGAAGGTGGCTACACCTTC
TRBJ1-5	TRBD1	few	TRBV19	CASSMVGQARQPQHF	TGTGCCAGTAGTATGGTGGGACAGGCGAGGCAGCCCCAGCATTTT